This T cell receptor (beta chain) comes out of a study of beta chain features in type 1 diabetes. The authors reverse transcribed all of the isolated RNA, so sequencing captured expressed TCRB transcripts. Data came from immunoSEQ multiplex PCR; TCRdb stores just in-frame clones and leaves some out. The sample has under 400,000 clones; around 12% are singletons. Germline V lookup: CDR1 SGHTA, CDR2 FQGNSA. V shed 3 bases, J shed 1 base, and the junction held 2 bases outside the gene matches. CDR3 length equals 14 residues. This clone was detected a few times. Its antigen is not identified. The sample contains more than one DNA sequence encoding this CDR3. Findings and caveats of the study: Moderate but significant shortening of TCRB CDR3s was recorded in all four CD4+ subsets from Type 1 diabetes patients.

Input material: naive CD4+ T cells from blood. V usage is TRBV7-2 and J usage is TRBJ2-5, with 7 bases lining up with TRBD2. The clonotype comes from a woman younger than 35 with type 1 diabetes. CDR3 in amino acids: CASSFRGGQETQYF. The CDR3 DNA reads TGTGCCAGCAGCTTCCGCGGGGGCCAAGAGACCCAGTACTTC.